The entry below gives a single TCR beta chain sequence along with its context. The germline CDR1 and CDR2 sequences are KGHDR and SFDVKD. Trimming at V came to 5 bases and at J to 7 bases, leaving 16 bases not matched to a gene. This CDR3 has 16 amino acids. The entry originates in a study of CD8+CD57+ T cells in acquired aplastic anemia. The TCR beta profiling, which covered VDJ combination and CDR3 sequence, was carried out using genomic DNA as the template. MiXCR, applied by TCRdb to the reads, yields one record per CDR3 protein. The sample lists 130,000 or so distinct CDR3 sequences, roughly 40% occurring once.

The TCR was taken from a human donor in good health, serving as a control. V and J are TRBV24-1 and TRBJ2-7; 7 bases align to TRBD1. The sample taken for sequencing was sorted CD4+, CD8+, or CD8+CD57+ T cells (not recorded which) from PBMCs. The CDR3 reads CATSAHRGRGYSEQYF. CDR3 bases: TGTGCCACCAGTGCGCACAGGGGAAGGGGCTACAGTGAGCAGTACTTC.